The source of this T cell receptor beta chain is a study of blood T cell repertoires in COVID-19. At the level of the study: The analysed material was cDNA or gDNA that came from T cells, B-cell-depleted T cells, or PBMCs.

The assay was immunoSEQ multiplex PCR, and TCRdb's table has in-frame clones only and misses some. The repertoire holds more than 65,000 clones, with around 80% as singletons. Germline V gene data show CDR1 as LGHDT and CDR2 as YNNKEL (reference sequence). This CDR3 has 14 amino acids. The V gene end was trimmed by 5 bases and the J gene end by 3 bases; junction bases not matched to a gene: 2. The clonotype originates from a woman older than 75 with active or convalescent COVID-19. The J gene is TRBJ2-7, the V gene TRBV3-1 (or the pseudogene TRBV3-2), with 12 positions matching TRBD2. What was sequenced was peripheral blood. CDR3 region: CASSLLAGGYEQYF. The CDR3 bases are TGTGCCAGCAGCTTACTAGCGGGGGGCTACGAGCAGTACTTC.